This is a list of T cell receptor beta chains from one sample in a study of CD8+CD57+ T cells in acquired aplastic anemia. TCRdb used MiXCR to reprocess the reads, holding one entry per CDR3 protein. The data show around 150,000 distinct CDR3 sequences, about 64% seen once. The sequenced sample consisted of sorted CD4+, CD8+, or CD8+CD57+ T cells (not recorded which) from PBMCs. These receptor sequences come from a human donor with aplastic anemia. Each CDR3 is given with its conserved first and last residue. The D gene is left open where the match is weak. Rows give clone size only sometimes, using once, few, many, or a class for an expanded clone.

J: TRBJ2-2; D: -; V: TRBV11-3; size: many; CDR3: CANTGELFF; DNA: TGTGCGAACACCGGGGAGCTGTTTTTT
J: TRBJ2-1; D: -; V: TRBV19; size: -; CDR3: CASSPRGYEQFF; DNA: TGTGCCAGTAGCCCGAGGGGGTATGAGCAGTTCTTC
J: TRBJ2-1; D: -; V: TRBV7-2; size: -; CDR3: CASSLGTGNEQFF; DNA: TGTGCCAGCAGCCTCGGTACCGGCAATGAGCAGTTCTTC
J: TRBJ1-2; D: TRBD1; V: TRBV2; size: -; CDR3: CASSTWGQGSYGYTF; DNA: TGTGCCAGCAGTACCTGGGGACAGGGAAGCTATGGCTACACCTTC
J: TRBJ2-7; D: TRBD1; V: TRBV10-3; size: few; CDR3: CATLGQGYYEQYF; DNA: TGTGCCACCCTCGGACAGGGGTATTACGAGCAGTACTTC
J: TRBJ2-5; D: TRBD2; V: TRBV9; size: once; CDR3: CASSAPGGEETQYF; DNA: TGTGCCAGCAGCGCCCCGGGGGGGGAAGAGACCCAGTACTTC
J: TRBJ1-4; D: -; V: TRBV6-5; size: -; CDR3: CASSPRQFNEKLFF; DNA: TGTGCCAGCAGTCCGCGACAGTTTAATGAAAAACTGTTTTTT
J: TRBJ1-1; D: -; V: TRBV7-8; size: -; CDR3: CASSLQAGNTEAFF; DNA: TGTGCCAGCAGCTTACAGGCGGGGAACACTGAAGCTTTCTTT
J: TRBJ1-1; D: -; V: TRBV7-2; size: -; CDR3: CASSSFQPERTEAFF; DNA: TGTGCCAGCAGTTCCTTTCAGCCGGAGAGAACTGAAGCTTTCTTT
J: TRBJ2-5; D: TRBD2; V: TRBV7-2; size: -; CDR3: CASSSALAGDGTQYF; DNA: TGTGCCAGCAGCTCCGCACTAGCGGGAGACGGGACCCAGTACTTC
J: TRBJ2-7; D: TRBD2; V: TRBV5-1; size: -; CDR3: CASSLEVAGDFRDEQYF; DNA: TGCGCCAGCAGCTTGGAAGTAGCGGGGGATTTCAGAGACGAGCAGTACTTC
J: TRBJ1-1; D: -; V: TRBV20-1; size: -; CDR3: CSARDEQRDTEAFF; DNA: TGCAGTGCTAGAGATGAGCAGCGGGACACTGAAGCTTTCTTT
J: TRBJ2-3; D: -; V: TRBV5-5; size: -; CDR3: CASSIAQGGHTDTQYF; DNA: TGTGCCAGCAGCATAGCGCAGGGGGGCCACACAGATACGCAGTATTTT
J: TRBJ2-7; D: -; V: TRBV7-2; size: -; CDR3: CASSLGTIQSYEQYF; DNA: TGTGCCAGCAGCTTAGGGACAATACAGTCCTACGAGCAGTACTTC
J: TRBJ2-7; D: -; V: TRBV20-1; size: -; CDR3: CSARDIAAGNTYEQYF; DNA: TGCAGTGCTAGAGATATCGCGGCGGGGAACACCTACGAGCAGTACTTC
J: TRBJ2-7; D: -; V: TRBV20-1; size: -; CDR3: CSAEGLAAYEQYF; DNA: TGCAGTGCTGAGGGGCTAGCCGCGTACGAGCAGTACTTC
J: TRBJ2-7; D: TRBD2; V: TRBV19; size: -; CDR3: CASSASDGLAASYEQYF; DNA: TGTGCCAGTAGTGCTTCCGACGGCCTAGCGGCATCCTACGAGCAGTACTTC
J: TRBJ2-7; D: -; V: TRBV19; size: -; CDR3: CASSTAQGNEQYF; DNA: TGTGCCAGTAGTACCGCACAGGGAAACGAGCAGTACTTC
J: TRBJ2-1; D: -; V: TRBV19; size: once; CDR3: CASSPRVSNNEQFF; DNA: TGTGCCAGTAGTCCCAGGGTATCCAACAATGAGCAGTTCTTC
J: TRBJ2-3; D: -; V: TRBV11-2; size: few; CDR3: CASSLDLVDTQYF; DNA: TGTGCCAGCAGCTTAGACTTGGTAGATACGCAGTATTTT
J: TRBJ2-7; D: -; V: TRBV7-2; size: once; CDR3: CASSSGPSPILYEQYF; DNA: TGTGCCAGCAGCTCGGGTCCCTCCCCGATTCTCTACGAGCAGTACTTC
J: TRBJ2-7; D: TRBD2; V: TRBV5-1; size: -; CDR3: CASSAGLTYEQYF; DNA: TGTGCCAGCAGCGCGGGACTAACCTACGAGCAGTACTTC
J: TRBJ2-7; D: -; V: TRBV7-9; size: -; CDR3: CASSLGLSSYEQYF; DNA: TGTGCCAGCAGCCTGGGACTGAGCTCCTACGAGCAGTACTTC
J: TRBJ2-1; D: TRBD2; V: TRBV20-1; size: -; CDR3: CSARDLNPTSGYNEQFF; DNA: TGCAGTGCTAGAGACCTAAACCCGACTAGCGGATACAATGAGCAGTTCTTC
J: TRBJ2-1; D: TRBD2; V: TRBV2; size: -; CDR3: CASSTLAGASDNEQFF; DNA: TGTGCCAGCAGTACCTTAGCGGGGGCCTCGGACAATGAGCAGTTCTTC
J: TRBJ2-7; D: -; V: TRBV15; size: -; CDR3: CATSTAGTFTYEQYF; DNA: TGTGCCACCAGCACGGCAGGGACGTTTACCTACGAGCAGTACTTC
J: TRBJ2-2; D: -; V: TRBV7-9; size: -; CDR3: CASSSQGTTGELFF; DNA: TGTGCCAGCAGTTCCCAGGGGACCACCGGGGAGCTGTTTTTT
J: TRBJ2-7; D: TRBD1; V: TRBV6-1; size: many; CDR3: CASSDETGASYEQYF; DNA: TGTGCCAGCAGTGATGAGACAGGGGCCTCCTACGAGCAGTACTTC
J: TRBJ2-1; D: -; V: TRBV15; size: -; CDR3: CATSSWVYDEQFF; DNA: TGTGCCACCAGCAGCTGGGTGTATGATGAGCAGTTCTTC
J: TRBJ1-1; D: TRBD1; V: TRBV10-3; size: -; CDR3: CASSYTPYGQGAEAFF; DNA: TGTGCCAGCAGTTACACCCCATACGGACAGGGGGCTGAAGCTTTCTTT
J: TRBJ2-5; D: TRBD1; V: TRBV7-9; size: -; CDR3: CATSTLGTGEETQYF; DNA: TGTGCCACCAGCACCCTGGGGACAGGGGAAGAGACCCAGTACTTC
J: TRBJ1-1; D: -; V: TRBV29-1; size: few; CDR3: CSVDRGRDTEAFF; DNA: TGCAGCGTTGACAGGGGTAGGGACACTGAAGCTTTCTTT
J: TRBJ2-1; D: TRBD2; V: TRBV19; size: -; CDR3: CASSRGTSGGPEQFF; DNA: TGTGCCAGTAGCCGCGGGACTAGCGGGGGTCCTGAGCAGTTCTTC
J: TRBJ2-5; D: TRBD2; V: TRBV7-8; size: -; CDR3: CASSLGTSGGLGQETQYF; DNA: TGTGCCAGCAGCTTAGGGACTAGCGGGGGTTTGGGGCAAGAGACCCAGTACTTC
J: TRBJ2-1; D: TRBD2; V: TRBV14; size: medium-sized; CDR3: CASSPLSGTSGPDEQFF; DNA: TGTGCCAGCAGCCCCCTATCCGGGACTAGCGGGCCTGATGAGCAGTTCTTC